This TCR beta chain is drawn from a study of T cell responses to AZD1222 COVID-19 vaccine. Repertoires were generated with immunoSEQ multiplex PCR, while TCRdb's copy carries only in-frame clones and drops some. The table has 42,000 or so clones, about 90% seen once. The V end was cut by 7 bases, the J end by 9 bases, with 9 bases between. The CDR3 loop spans 11 amino acids. CDR1 and CDR2 (germline): MDHEN, SYDVKM. This sample comprised peripheral blood, obtained 28 days after the second dose of the MenACWY control vaccine. This TCR was recovered from an adult who received the MenACWY meningococcal vaccine as a control. This sequence joins TRBV28 and TRBJ2-2; D remains ambiguous. CDR3 residues: CASTQLRELFF. In DNA form, the CDR3 reads TGTGCCAGCACCCAACTGAGGGAGCTGTTTTTT. The complete variable domain, with remaining parts taken from reference TRBV28 and TRBJ2-2, reads DVKVTQSSRYLVKRTGEKVFLECVQDMDHENMFWYRQDPGLGLRLIYFSYDVKMKEKGDIPEGYSVSREKKERFSLILESASTNQTSMYLCASTQLRELFFGEGSRLTVL.